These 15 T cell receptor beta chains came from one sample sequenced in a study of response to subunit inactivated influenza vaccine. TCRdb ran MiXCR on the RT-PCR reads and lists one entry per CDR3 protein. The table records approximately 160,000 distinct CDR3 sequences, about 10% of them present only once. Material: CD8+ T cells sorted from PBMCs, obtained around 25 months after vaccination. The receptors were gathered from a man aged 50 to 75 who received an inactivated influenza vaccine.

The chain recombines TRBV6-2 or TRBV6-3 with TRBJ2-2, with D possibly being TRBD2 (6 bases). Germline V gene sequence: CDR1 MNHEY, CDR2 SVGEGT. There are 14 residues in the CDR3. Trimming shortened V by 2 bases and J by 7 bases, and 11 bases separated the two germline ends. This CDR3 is CASSYTGLNGELFF. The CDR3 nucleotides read TGTGCCAGCAGTTACACGGGACTGAACGGGGAGCTGTTTTTT.

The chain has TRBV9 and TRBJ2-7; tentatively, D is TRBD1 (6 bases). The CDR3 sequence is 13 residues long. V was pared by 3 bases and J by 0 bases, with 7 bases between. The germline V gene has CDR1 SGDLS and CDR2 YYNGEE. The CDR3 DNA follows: TGTGCCAGCAGCGGGACAGACTCCTACGAGCAGTACTTC. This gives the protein CASSGTDSYEQYF. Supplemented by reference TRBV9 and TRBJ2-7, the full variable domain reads DSGVTQTPKHLITATGQRVTLRCSPRSGDLSVYWYQQSLDQGLQFLIQYYNGEERAKGNILERFSAQQFPDLHSELNLSSLELGDSALYFCASSGTDSYEQYFGPGTRLTVT.

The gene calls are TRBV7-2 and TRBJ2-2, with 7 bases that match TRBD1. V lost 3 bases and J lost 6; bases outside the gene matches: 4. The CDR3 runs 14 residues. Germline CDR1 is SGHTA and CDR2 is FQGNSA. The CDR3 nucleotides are TGTGCCAGCAGCTTGACAGGGTGGGCCGGGGAGCTGTTTTTT. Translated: CASSLTGWAGELFF.

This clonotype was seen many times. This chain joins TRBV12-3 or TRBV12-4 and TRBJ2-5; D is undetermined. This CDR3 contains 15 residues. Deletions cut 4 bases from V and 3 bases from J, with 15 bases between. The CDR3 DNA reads TGTGCCAGCAGTTCCCGGACCGTGAGCGAAGAGACCCAGTACTTC. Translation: CASSSRTVSEETQYF.

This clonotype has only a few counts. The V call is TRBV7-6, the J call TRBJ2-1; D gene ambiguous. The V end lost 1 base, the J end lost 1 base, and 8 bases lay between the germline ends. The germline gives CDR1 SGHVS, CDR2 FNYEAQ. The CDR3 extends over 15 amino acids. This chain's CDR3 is CASSLGVQSYNEQFF. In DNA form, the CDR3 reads TGTGCCAGCAGCTTAGGAGTACAGTCCTACAATGAGCAGTTCTTC.

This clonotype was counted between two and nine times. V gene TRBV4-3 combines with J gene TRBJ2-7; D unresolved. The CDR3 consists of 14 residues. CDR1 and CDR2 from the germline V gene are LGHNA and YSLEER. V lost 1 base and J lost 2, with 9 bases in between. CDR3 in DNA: TGCGCCAGCAGCCAAGTGGGCCGTGCCTACGAGCAGTACTTC. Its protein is CASSQVGRAYEQYF.

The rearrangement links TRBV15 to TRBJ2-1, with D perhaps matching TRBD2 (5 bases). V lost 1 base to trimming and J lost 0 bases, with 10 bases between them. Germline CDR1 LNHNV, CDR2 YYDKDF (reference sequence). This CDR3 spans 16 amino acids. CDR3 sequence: CATSRVRVSSYNEQFF. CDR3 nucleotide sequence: TGTGCCACCAGCAGAGTGAGGGTAAGCTCCTACAATGAGCAGTTCTTC.

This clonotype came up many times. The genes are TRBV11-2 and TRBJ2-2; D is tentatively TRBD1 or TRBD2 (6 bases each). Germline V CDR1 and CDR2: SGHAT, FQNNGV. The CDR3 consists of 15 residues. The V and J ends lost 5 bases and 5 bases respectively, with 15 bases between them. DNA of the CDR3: TGTGCCAGCAGCCTCGAGGGGGGCGATACCGGGGAGCTGTTTTTT. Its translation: CASSLEGGDTGELFF.

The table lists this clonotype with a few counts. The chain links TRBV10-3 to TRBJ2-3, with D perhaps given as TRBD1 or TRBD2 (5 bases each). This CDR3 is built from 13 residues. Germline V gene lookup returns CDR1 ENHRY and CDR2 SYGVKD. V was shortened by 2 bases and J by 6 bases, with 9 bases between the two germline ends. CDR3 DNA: TGTGCCATCAGTGAGGTCAGGGAGGATACGCAGTATTTT. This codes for CAISEVREDTQYF.

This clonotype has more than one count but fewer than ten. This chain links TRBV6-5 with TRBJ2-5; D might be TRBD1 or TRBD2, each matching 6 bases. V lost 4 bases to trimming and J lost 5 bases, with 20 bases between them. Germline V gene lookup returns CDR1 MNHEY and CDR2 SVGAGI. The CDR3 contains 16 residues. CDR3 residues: CASSSTPPGGRETQYF. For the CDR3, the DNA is TGTGCCAGCAGTTCGACACCGCCCGGGGGCCGGGAGACCCAGTACTTC.

The CDR3 protein is CASSWGVGQTNSPLHF. Written as DNA, the CDR3 is TGTGCCAGCAGCTGGGGAGTGGGACAGACAAATTCACCCCTCCACTTT. V usage is TRBV7-9 and J usage is TRBJ1-6, with 7 bases that match TRBD1. Germline lookup yields CDR1 SEHNR and CDR2 FQNEAQ (reference sequence). J was trimmed by 7 bases and V by 4 bases; bases with no gene match: 10. The CDR3 covers 16 residues.

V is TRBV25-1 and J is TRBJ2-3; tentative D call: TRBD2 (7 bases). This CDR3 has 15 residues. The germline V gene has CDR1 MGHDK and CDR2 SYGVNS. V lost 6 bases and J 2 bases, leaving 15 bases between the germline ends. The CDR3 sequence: CASSLGGPATDTQYF. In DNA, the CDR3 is TGTGCCAGCAGCCTCGGGGGGCCCGCCACAGATACGCAGTATTTT.

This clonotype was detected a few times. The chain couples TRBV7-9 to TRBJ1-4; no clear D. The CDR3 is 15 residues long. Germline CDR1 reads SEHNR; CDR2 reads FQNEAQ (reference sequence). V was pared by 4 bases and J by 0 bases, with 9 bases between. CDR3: CASSSSLATNEKLFF. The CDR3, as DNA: TGTGCCAGCAGCTCGTCACTTGCAACTAATGAAAAACTGTTTTTT.

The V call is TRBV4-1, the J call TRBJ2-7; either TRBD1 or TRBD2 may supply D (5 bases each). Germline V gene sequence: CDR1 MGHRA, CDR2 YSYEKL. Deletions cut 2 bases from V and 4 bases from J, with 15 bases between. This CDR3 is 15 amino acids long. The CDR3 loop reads CASSQREGVLYEQYF. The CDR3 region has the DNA TGCGCCAGCAGCCAACGGGAAGGGGTTCTTTACGAGCAGTACTTC.

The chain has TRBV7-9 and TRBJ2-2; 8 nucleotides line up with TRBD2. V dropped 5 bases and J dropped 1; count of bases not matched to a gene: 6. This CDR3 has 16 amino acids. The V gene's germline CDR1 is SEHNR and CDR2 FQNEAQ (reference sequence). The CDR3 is CASSPRLARNTGELFF. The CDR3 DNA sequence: TGTGCCAGCAGCCCGCGACTAGCGCGGAACACCGGGGAGCTGTTTTTT. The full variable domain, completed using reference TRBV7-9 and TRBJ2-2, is DTGVSQNPRHKITKRGQNVTFRCDPISEHNRLYWYRQTLGQGPEFLTYFQNEAQLEKSRLLSDRFSAERPKGSFSTLEIQRTEQGDSAMYLCASSPRLARNTGELFFGEGSRLTVL.